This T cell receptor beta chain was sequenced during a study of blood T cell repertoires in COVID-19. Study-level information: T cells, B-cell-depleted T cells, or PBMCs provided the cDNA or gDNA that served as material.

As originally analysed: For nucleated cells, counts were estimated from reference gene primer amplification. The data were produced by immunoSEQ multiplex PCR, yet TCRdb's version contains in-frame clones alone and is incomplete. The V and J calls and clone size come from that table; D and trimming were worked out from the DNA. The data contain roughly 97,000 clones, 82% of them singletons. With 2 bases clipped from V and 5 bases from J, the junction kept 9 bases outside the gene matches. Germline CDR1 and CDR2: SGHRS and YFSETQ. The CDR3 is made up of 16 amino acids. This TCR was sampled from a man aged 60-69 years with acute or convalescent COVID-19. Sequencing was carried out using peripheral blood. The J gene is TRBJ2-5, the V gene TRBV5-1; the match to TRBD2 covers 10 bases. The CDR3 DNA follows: TGCGCCAGCAGCTTTGGGTCTAGCGGGGGAAGCGAGACCCAGTACTTC. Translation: CASSFGSSGGSETQYF.